This TCR beta chain appears in the sequencing data of a study of T cells in Graves' hyperthyroidism and ophthalmopathy. There are a few counts of this clonotype. Antigen specificity is unknown. RNA transcripts gave rise to amplified TCR beta CDR3 regions. The HTBI primer set served for first-round RT-PCR of the TCR CDR3. MiXCR was run by TCRdb on the multiplex PCR reads, yielding one entry per CDR3 protein. This table has about 270,000 distinct CDR3 sequences, under 30% appearing once. Exclusion followed for patients with uncontrolled infection, other autoimmune disease, pregnancy or lactation. Study-level points and caveats: Ophthalmopathy was identified by the model a median roughly 6.5 months ahead of onset. Blood also held most thyroid clonotypes expanded beyond 0.001. Ophthalmopathy stood apart from stable hyperthyroidism in a 13 V-J model.

This CDR3 spans 15 amino acids. Trimming at V came to 8 bases and at J to 6 bases, leaving 11 bases not matched to a gene. Germline-derived CDR1 and CDR2 are MDHEN and SYDVKM. The chain has TRBV28 and TRBJ1-4, with 8 bases that match TRBD1. This receptor was obtained from a middle-aged man with Graves' hyperthyroidism that later progressed to Graves' ophthalmopathy. The sequenced sample consisted of blood. The CDR3 DNA reads as TGTGCCAGCCTTCACAGGGGGGAGTTGGATGAAAAACTGTTTTTT. It is translated as CASLHRGELDEKLFF.